This record concerns one T cell receptor (beta chain) sequence. Its antigen is undetermined. Germline CDR1 is SQVTM and CDR2 is ANQGSEA. Between the trimmed V and J ends, which lost 1 base and 3 bases, there was a span of 22 bases. There are 17 residues in the CDR3. The template for TCR beta VDJ and CDR3 sequence profiling was genomic DNA. TCRdb itself ran the reads through MiXCR, one entry per CDR3 protein. The sample gives 150,000 to 200,000 distinct CDR3 sequences, over 60% of which show up once; under 60% is in the top ten. This entry belongs to a study of CD8+CD57+ T cells in acquired aplastic anemia. Study context: Sorted CD4+ and CD8+ cells yielded DNA averaging about 2.9 ug. Findings and limits, study-wide: Any difference that existed in CD8+ Simpson's diversity between patients and controls was not significant.

This TCR was recovered from a human donor with severe aplastic anemia or a healthy control (not recorded which). The chain links TRBV29-1 to TRBJ2-7, with a tentative D call TRBD1 (6 bases). The sample consisted of sorted CD4+, CD8+, or CD8+CD57+ T cells (not recorded which) from PBMCs. This CDR3 reads CSVEGGSSSGTYYEQYF. CDR3 sequence (DNA): TGCAGCGTTGAAGGTGGCAGCTCGTCTGGGACATACTACGAGCAGTACTTC.